The sequence of this TCR beta chain was determined in a study of a mutant IDH1 vaccine in newly diagnosed glioma. Study as a whole: Former treatment meant radiotherapy, temozolomide, or both; the majority had gotten both. Visits V12 and V13 fell at weeks 35 and 47, respectively.

This clone has only a few counts. Its antigen is unknown. Time point specified: week 47, end of study. Vaccination used 300 ug of mutant IDH1 20-mer peptide per dose, with topical imiquimod. Eight vaccinations reached patients in weeks 1, 3, 5, 7, 11, 15, 19 and 23. Here immunoSEQ multiplex PCR was the method, and the copy in TCRdb shows in-frame clones only, minus some. In the table there are over 50,000 clones, approximately 76% of which are singletons. This clonotype was obtained from a middle-aged woman with glioma. Some clones in this sample may be carry-over from other donors' samples. The specimen comprised PBMCs, sampled from a glioma patient whose treatment included an IDH1 peptide vaccine.

CDR3 residues: CAISSPGQGLNQPQHF. CDR3 sequence (DNA): TGTGCCATCAGCTCACCGGGACAGGGCCTAAATCAGCCCCAGCATTTT. The V and J genes are TRBV10-3 and TRBJ1-5; 9 bases align to TRBD1. CDR3 length: 16 amino acids. In germline, CDR1 is ENHRY, CDR2 SYGVKD. V dropped 6 bases and J dropped 4; count of bases not matched to a gene: 10.